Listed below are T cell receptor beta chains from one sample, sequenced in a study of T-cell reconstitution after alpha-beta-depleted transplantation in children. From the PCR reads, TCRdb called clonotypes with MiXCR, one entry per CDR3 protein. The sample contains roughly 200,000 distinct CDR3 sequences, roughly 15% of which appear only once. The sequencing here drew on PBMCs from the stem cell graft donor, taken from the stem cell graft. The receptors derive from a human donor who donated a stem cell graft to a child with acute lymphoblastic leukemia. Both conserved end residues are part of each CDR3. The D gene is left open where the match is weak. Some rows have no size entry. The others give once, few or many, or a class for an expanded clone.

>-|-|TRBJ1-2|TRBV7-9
TGTGCCAGCAGCTTAGATGGGGGTTCTAACTATGGCTACACCTTC
CASSLDGGSNYGYTF
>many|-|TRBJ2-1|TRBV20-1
TGCAGTGCTAGGTGGAATGAGCAGTTCTTC
CSARWNEQFF
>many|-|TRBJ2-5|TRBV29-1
TGCAGCGTTCAGGACGGCGAGACCCAGTACTTC
CSVQDGETQYF
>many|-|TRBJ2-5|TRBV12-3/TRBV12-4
TGTGCCAGCACTACGTACCAAGAGACCCAGTACTTC
CASTTYQETQYF
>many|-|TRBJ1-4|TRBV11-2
TGTGCCAGCAGCTTAGGCGGGAACCGGAGGGGGGAAAAACTGTTTTTT
CASSLGGNRRGEKLFF
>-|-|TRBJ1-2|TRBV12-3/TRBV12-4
TGTGCCAGCAACTGGCAGGGAAGTGGCTACACCTTC
CASNWQGSGYTF
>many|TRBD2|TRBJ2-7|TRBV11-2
TGTGCCAGCAGCTTAGGTATCGGGGGAGCTAGCGGGAATCTTAGGGAGCAGTACTTC
CASSLGIGGASGNLREQYF
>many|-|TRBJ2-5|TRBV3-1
TGTGCCAGCAGCCAAGGGAATCGGGACCCCAGGAAGACCCAGTACTTC
CASSQGNRDPRKTQYF
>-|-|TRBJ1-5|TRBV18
TGTGCCAGCTCACCCAAAGGTTGGGGCAATCAGCCCCAGCATTTT
CASSPKGWGNQPQHF
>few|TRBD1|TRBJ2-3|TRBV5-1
TGCGCCAGCAGCTTGGGACAGGGACGGACAGATACGCAGTATTTT
CASSLGQGRTDTQYF
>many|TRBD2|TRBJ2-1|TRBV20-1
TGCAGTGCTAGAACGTCCGGGACTAGCGGGAGGTGGAATGAGCAGTTCTTC
CSARTSGTSGRWNEQFF
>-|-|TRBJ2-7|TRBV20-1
TGCAGTGCTGATGGGGAAAATAGAGGATCCGAATACGAGCAGTACTTC
CSADGENRGSEYEQYF
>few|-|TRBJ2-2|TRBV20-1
TGCAGTGCTAGGGGTAGCATCGCGAACACCGGGGAGCTGTTTTTT
CSARGSIANTGELFF